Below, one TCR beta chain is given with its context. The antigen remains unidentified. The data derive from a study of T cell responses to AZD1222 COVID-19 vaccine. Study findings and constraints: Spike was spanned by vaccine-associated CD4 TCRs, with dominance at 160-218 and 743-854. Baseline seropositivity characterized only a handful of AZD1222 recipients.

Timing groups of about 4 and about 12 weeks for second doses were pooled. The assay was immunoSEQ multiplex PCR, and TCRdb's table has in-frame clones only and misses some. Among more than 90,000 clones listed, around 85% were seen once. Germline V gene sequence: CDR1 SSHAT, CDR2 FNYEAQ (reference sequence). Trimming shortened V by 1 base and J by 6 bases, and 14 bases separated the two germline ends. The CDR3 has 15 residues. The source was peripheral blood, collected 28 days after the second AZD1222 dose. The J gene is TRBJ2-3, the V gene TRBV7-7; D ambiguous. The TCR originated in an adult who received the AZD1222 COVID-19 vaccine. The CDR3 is CASSLGTASSDTQYF. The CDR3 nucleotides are TGTGCCAGCAGCTTAGGGACCGCGTCGTCGGATACGCAGTATTTT.